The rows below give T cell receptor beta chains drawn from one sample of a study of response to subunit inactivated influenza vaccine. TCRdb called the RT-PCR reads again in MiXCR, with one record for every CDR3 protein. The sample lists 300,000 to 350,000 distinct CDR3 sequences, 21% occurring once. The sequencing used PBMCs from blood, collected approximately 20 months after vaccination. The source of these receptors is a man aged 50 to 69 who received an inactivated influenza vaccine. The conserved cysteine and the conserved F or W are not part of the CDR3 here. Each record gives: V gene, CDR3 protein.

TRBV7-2 ASSLGSATYNEQF
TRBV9 ASSSAGLAGKGADTQY
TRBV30 AWGQGAGQPQH
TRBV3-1 ASSMQSGTLYEAF
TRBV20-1 SARDQRGGPTGEQF
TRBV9 ASSVGSQGIIDTQY
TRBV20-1 SAVLAGVYNEQF
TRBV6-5 ASSYPDRGIYEQY
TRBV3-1 ASSHRDGNTEAF
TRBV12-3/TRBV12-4 ASSLGGRAEAF
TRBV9 ASSPRTGNSPLH
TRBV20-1 SARAPGQALYEQY
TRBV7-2 ASSFGGSAYNEQF
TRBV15 ATSRGYRSNSPLH
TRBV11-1 ASSLGPGMEETQY
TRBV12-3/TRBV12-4 ASSLGQATFEAQY
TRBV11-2 ASSSTRAEQY